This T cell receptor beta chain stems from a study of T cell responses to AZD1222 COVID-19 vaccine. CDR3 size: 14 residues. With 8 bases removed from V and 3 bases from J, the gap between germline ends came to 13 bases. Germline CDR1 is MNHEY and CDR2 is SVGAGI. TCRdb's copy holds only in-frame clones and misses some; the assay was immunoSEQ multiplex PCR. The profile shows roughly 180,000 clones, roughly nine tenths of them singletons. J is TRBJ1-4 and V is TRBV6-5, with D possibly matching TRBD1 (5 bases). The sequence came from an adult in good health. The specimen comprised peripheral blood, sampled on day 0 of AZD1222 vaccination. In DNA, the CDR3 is TGTGCCAGCTTGATGGGGGGGTCTAATGAAAAACTGTTTTTT. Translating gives CASLMGGSNEKLFF.